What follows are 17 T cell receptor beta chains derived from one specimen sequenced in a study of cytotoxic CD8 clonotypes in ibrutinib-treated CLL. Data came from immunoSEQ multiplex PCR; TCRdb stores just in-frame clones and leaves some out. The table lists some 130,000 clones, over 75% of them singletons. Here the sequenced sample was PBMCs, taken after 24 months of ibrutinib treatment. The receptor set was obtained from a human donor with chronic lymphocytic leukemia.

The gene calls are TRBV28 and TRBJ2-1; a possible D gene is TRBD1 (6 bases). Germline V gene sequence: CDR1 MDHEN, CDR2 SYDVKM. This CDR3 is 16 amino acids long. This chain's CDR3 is CAIVPIPTGLSNEQFF. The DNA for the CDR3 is TGTGCTATCGTACCTATCCCCACAGGGTTGAGCAATGAGCAGTTCTTC.

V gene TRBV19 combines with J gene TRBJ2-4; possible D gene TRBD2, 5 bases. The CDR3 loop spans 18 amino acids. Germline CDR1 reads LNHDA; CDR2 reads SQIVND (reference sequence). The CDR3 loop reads CVPKYNLAGGLAKNIQYF. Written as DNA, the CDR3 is TGTGTCCCTAAGTACAATCTTGCAGGCGGGCTAGCCAAAAACATTCAGTACTTC.

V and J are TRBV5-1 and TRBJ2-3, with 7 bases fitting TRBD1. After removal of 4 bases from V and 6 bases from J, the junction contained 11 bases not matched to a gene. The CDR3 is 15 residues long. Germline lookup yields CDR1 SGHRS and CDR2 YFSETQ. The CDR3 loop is CASSGRDRRGDTQYF. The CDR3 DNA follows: TGCGCCAGCAGCGGCAGGGACAGAAGGGGGGATACGCAGTATTTT.

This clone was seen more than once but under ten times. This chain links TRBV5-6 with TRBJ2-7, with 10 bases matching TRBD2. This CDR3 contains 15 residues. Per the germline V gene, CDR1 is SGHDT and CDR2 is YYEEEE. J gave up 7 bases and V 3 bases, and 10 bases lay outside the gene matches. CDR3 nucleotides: TGTGCCAGCAGCTGGATGACTAGCGGGCCCAGGGAGCAGTACTTC. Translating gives CASSWMTSGPREQYF.

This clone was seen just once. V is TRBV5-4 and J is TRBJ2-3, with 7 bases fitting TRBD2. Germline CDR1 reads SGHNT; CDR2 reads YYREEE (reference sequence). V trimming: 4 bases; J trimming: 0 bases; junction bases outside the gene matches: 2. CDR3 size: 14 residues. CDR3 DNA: TGTGCCAGCAGCCGGGGGGTTAGCACAGATACGCAGTATTTT. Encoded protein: CASSRGVSTDTQYF.

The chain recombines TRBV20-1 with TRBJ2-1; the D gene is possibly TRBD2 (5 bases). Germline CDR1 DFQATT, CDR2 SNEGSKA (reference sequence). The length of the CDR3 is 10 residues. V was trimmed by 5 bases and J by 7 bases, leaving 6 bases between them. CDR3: CSAGRNEQFF. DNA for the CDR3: TGCAGTGCTGGGAGAAATGAGCAGTTCTTC.

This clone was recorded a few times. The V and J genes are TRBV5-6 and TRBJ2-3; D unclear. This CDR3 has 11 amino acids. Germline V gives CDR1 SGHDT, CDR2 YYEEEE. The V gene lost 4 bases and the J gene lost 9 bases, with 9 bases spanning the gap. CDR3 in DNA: TGTGCCAGCAGCACCCGGCAAACGCAGTATTTT. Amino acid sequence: CASSTRQTQYF.

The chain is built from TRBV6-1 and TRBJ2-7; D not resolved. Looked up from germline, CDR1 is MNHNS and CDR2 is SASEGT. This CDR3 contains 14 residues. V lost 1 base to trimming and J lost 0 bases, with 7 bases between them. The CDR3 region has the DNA TGTGCCAGCAGTGAAGAGGCCCGCTCCTACGAGCAGTACTTC. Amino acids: CASSEEARSYEQYF.

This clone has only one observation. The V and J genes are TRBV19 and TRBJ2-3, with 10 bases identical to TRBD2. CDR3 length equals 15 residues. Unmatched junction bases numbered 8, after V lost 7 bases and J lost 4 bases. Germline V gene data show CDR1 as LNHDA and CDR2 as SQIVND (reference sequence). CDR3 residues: CASTLAGDPADTQYF. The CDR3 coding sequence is TGTGCCAGTACCCTAGCGGGGGACCCCGCAGATACGCAGTATTTT.

The CDR3 here is CATTPTGKNYGYTF. The CDR3 region has the DNA TGTGCCACGACCCCGACGGGGAAAAACTATGGCTACACCTTC. This sequence joins TRBV10-3 and TRBJ1-2, with D hard to call. Germline CDR1 is ENHRY and CDR2 is SYGVKD. Trimming shortened V by 10 bases and J by 2 bases, and 17 bases separated the two germline ends. The CDR3 has 14 residues.

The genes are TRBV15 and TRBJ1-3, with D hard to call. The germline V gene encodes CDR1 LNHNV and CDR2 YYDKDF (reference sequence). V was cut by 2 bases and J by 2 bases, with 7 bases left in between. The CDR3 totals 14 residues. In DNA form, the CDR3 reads TGTGCCACCAGCAGAATTGGGCCTGGAAACACCATATATTTT. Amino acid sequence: CATSRIGPGNTIYF.

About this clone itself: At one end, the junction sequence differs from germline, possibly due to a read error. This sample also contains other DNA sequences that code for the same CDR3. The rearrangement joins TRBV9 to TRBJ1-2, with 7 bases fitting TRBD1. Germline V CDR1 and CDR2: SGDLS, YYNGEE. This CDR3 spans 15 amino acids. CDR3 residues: CASSVAGQPYYGYTF. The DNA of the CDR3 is TGTGCCAGCAGCGTAGCGGGACAGCCGTACTATGGCTACACTTTC.

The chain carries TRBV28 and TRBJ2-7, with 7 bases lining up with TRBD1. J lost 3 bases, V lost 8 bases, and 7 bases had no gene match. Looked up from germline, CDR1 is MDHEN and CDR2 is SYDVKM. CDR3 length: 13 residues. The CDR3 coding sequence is TGTGCCAGCCTTTCTGGGACAGTCTACGAGCAGTACTTC. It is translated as CASLSGTVYEQYF.

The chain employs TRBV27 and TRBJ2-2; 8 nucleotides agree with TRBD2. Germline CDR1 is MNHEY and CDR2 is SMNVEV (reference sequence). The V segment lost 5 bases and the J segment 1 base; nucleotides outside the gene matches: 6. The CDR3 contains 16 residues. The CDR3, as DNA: TGTGCCAGCAGTCTTAGCGGGACTGTGAACACCGGGGAGCTGTTTTTT. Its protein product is CASSLSGTVNTGELFF.

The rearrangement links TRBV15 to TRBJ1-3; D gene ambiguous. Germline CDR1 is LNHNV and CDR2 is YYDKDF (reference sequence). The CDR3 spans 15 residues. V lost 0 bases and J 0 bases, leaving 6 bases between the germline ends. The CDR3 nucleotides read TGTGCCACCAGCAGAGACGGGATCTCTGGAAACACCATATATTTT. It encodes CATSRDGISGNTIYF.

CDR3 DNA: TGTGCCAGTAGTCGCGGACAGGGGGCAGGGACCGGGGAGCTGTTTTTT. Residues: CASSRGQGAGTGELFF. This chain uses TRBV19 with TRBJ2-2, with 11 bases aligning to TRBD1. V was clipped by 5 bases and J by 5 bases; unmatched bases: 7. This CDR3 comprises 16 residues. Germline CDR1 and CDR2: LNHDA and SQIVND (reference sequence).

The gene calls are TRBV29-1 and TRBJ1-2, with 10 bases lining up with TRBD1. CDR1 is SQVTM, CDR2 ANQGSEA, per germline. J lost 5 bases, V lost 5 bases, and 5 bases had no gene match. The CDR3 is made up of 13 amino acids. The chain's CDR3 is CSVLGQGFYGYTF. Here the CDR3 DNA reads TGCAGCGTTTTGGGACAGGGGTTTTATGGCTACACCTTC.